The clone carrying this T cell receptor (beta chain) was seen only a few times. The target antigen is unknown. This sample is part of a study of response to subunit inactivated influenza vaccine. The study, taken as a whole, reports: Every seasonal influenza vaccination brings in few new T cells, the authors suggested.

Deletions cut 7 bases from V and 4 bases from J, with 17 bases between. The CDR3 is made up of 13 amino acids. Germline V gene lookup returns CDR1 SQVTM and CDR2 ANQGSEA. TCRdb passed the RT-PCR reads through MiXCR, listing each CDR3 protein once. The sample shows hundreds of thousands of distinct CDR3 sequences, less than 20% of them seen only once. The sequencing used PBMCs from blood, collected roughly 5 days after vaccination. The origin of this receptor is a man over 45 who received an inactivated influenza vaccine. The rearrangement joins TRBV29-1 to TRBJ2-7; tentative D call: TRBD2 (6 bases). CDR3 sequence reads: CSAGAGRGYEQYF. DNA of the CDR3: TGCAGCGCCGGGGCGGGGAGAGGTTACGAGCAGTACTTC.